These 23 T cell receptor beta chains were sequenced from one sample in a study of cytomegalovirus exposure and HLA in healthy donors. PCR employed 60 Vbeta and 13 Jbeta primers. Profiled with immunoSEQ multiplex PCR; TCRdb holds only in-frame clones, not every one. This table has fewer than 200,000 clones, around 80% appearing once. Sequencing was carried out using PBMCs. Source of these receptors: a woman aged 18 to 35 in good health and CMV-seronegative.

V is TRBV14 and J is TRBJ1-2, with D tentatively TRBD1 (5 bases). Trimming stripped 1 base from V and 8 bases from J, with 17 bases between. The CDR3 contains 15 residues. Germline V gene lookup returns CDR1 SGHDN and CDR2 FVKESK. The CDR3 DNA reads TGTGCCAGCAGCCAAGGGTCAGGGTCCGTTCAGGGCTACACCTTC. It encodes CASSQGSGSVQGYTF.

The chain is built from TRBV18 and TRBJ2-2; a possible D gene is TRBD1 (7 bases). The V end was cut by 2 bases, the J end by 3 bases, with 13 bases between. Germline V gene sequence: CDR1 KGHSH, CDR2 LQKENI. The CDR3 is 16 amino acids. This chain's CDR3 is CASSPWGDRDTGELFF. Written as DNA, the CDR3 is TGTGCCAGCTCACCATGGGGGGACAGAGACACCGGGGAGCTGTTTTTT. Using reference TRBV18 and TRBJ2-2 for the parts outside the CDR3, the full variable domain is NAGVMQNPRHLVRRRGQEARLRCSPMKGHSHVYWYRQLPEEGLKFMVYLQKENIIDESGMPKERFSAEFPKEGPSILRIQQVVRGDSAAYFCASSPWGDRDTGELFFGEGSRLTVL.

The V and J genes are TRBV5-5 and TRBJ2-2; 11 bases are a match to TRBD1. In germline, CDR1 is SGHKS, CDR2 YYEKEE (reference sequence). This CDR3 region has 15 residues. V trimming: 5 bases; J trimming: 5 bases; junction bases outside the gene matches: 5. The CDR3 DNA follows: TGTGCCAGCAGACCCGGGACAGGGGGGACCGGGGAGCTGTTTTTT. Encoded protein: CASRPGTGGTGELFF.

V usage is TRBV7-9 and J usage is TRBJ2-7; TRBD2 agrees at 8 bases. Germline values: CDR1 SEHNR, CDR2 FQNEAQ (reference sequence). This CDR3 contains 15 residues. V shed 3 bases and J 2 bases; nucleotides not matched to a gene: 6. The CDR3 DNA is TGTGCCAGCAGCTTGGGCCCCGGGAGGGCCTACGAGCAGTACTTC. Encoded protein: CASSLGPGRAYEQYF. The whole variable domain, filled in from reference TRBV7-9 and TRBJ2-7, reads DTGVSQNPRHKITKRGQNVTFRCDPISEHNRLYWYRQTLGQGPEFLTYFQNEAQLEKSRLLSDRFSAERPKGSFSTLEIQRTEQGDSAMYLCASSLGPGRAYEQYFGPGTRLTVT.

DNA for the CDR3: TGTGCCAGCAGTTCTTCCGGGACAGGGGGCGCCGGTGGCTACACCTTC. The encoded protein is CASSSSGTGGAGGYTF. The chain joins TRBV7-9 to TRBJ1-2, with 12 bases identical to TRBD1. V trimming: 6 bases; J trimming: 7 bases; junction bases outside the gene matches: 12. This CDR3 comprises 16 residues. Germline V gene data show CDR1 as SEHNR and CDR2 as FQNEAQ (reference sequence).

The chain recombines TRBV4-1 with TRBJ2-5, with TRBD2 matching 8 bases. Trimming cost V 3 bases and J 0 bases; bases outside gene matches: 15. The CDR3 has 19 residues. CDR1 is MGHRA, CDR2 YSYEKL, per germline. CDR3 coding DNA: TGCGCCAGCAGCCAGCTCTTTAACCCAAAGCGGGAGTACCAAGAGACCCAGTACTTC. Its translation: CASSQLFNPKREYQETQYF.

The chain combines TRBV5-1 with TRBJ2-1; 9 positions match TRBD1. J was trimmed by 1 base and V by 0 bases; bases with no gene match: 5. CDR1 is SGHRS and CDR2 is YFSETQ in the germline V gene. The CDR3 is 17 residues long. DNA of the CDR3: TGCGCCAGCAGCTTGGCTTCCGGGACAGGGTCCTACAATGAGCAGTTCTTC. Translation: CASSLASGTGSYNEQFF. Based on the CDR3 plus reference TRBV5-1 and TRBJ2-1, the full variable domain is KAGVTQTPRYLIKTRGQQVTLSCSPISGHRSVSWYQQTPGQGLQFLFEYFSETQRNKGNFPGRFSGRQFSNSRSEMNVSTLELGDSALYLCASSLASGTGSYNEQFFGPGTRLTVL.

This clone appeared once. The chain has TRBV4-1 and TRBJ1-5; D perhaps matches TRBD1 (6 bases). The length of the CDR3 is 16 residues. CDR1 is MGHRA and CDR2 is YSYEKL in the germline V gene. V was trimmed by 1 base and J by 7 bases, leaving 17 bases between them. As DNA, the CDR3 is TGCGCCAGCAGCCAAGGGGGCGCGGGGGCGGAACAGCCCCAGCATTTT. It codes for CASSQGGAGAEQPQHF.

This chain joins TRBV6-1 and TRBJ1-5, with no clear D. From germline, CDR1 is MNHNS and CDR2 SASEGT. CDR3 size: 15 residues. Trimming took off 8 bases at V and 3 bases at J, with 17 bases between the two ends. The CDR3 bases are TGTGCCAGCTATGATGGTACGGGGATCAATCAGCCCCAGCATTTT. Amino acids: CASYDGTGINQPQHF.

This clone occurred once. The chain employs TRBV5-1 and TRBJ1-4, with 11 positions matching TRBD1. The germline CDR1 and CDR2 sequences are SGHRS and YFSETQ. Germline trimming cut 4 bases from V and 7 bases from J; bases unmatched to any gene: 9. The CDR3 has 16 residues. CDR3 bases: TGCGCCAGCAGCCCGTTAAGGACAGGGGGCGTTGAAAAACTGTTTTTT. Translated: CASSPLRTGGVEKLFF.

The V call is TRBV6-5, the J call TRBJ2-5; 10 nucleotides match TRBD1. The DNA end favors TRBJ2-7, so the J call may be wrong. Germline CDR1 MNHEY, CDR2 SVGAGI. This CDR3 comprises 14 residues. The CDR3 sequence is CASSYGTGEHEQYF. CDR3 sequence (DNA): TGTGCCAGCAGTTACGGGACAGGGGAACACGAGCAGTACTTC.

The V call is TRBV6-5, the J call TRBJ1-2; the D gene is possibly TRBD1 (5 bases). Germline loops: CDR1 MNHEY, CDR2 SVGAGI. The length of the CDR3 is 15 residues. Trimming removed 2 bases at V and 4 bases at J, with 14 bases between. In DNA, the CDR3 is TGTGCCAGCAGTTACCCGCGGGGGAACAGCTATGGCTACACCTTC. Residues: CASSYPRGNSYGYTF.

CDR3 nucleotides: TGTGCCAGCAGTGATGGGACAGTTGGGACAGATACGCAGTATTTT. As protein: CASSDGTVGTDTQYF. V and J are TRBV6-4 and TRBJ2-3; TRBD1 matches at 7 bases. The germline V gene has CDR1 MRHNA and CDR2 SNTAGT. This CDR3 region has 15 residues. J lost 3 bases, V lost 3 bases, and 6 bases had no gene match.

V gene TRBV4-2 combines with J gene TRBJ2-1, with 9 bases matching TRBD2. V gave up 1 base and J gave up 5 bases; unmatched junction bases: 9. This CDR3 spans 17 amino acids. Germline loops: CDR1 LGHNA, CDR2 YNFKEQ. The CDR3 here is CASSQVGAGGLDNEQFF. As DNA, the CDR3 is TGTGCCAGCAGCCAAGTGGGCGCGGGAGGGCTCGACAATGAGCAGTTCTTC.

V gene TRBV7-9 combines with J gene TRBJ1-2; weak D call: TRBD1 (6 bases). The CDR3 sequence is 14 residues long. Trimming pared 3 bases from V and 4 bases from J, leaving 12 bases between. The germline V gene has CDR1 SEHNR and CDR2 FQNEAQ (reference sequence). The CDR3 loop is CASSLTGDFYGYTF. The CDR3 nucleotides read TGTGCCAGCAGCTTGACAGGTGATTTCTATGGCTACACCTTC.

J is TRBJ1-5 and V is TRBV5-6, with a possible D match to TRBD1 (5 bases). This CDR3 has 14 residues. Between the trimmed V and J ends, which lost 1 base and 4 bases, there was a span of 9 bases. The germline gives CDR1 SGHDT, CDR2 YYEEEE. The CDR3 region has the DNA TGTGCCAGCAGCTTGTGGGGGGGGAATCAGCCCCAGCATTTT. Translation: CASSLWGGNQPQHF.

Points on this clone: Germline and junction disagree at one end, which may indicate a read error. This chain joins TRBV18 and TRBJ2-7; 13 bases match TRBD2. CDR1 and CDR2 (germline): KGHSH, LQKENI. The CDR3 is 16 residues long. DNA of the CDR3: TGTGCCAGCTCCCCACTAGCGGGAGGGCCAACCGGCGAGCAGTACTTC. Its protein is CASSPLAGGPTGEQYF.

The chain links TRBV5-6 to TRBJ2-1; 12 bases map to TRBD2. CDR1 SGHDT and CDR2 YYEEEE come from the germline V gene. V shed 4 bases, J shed 0 bases, and the junction held 2 bases outside the gene matches. CDR3 size: 16 residues. DNA of the CDR3: TGTGCCAGCAGCCAGGGACTAGCGGGCTCCTACAATGAGCAGTTCTTC. It translates to CASSQGLAGSYNEQFF.

The chain couples TRBV2 to TRBJ2-2; 9 bases are shared with TRBD2. The CDR3 length is 19 residues. Germline CDR1 and CDR2: SNHLY and FYNNEI. V lost 3 bases, J lost 5 bases, and 16 bases stayed unmatched. In DNA, the CDR3 is TGTGCCAGCAGTGAGAAGCTCCCTATAGCGGGAGCGAGGACCGGGGAGCTGTTTTTT. It specifies CASSEKLPIAGARTGELFF.

This clone occurred a few times. This sequence joins TRBV9 and TRBJ2-5, with TRBD2 matching 7 bases. CDR1 SGDLS and CDR2 YYNGEE come from the germline V gene. The CDR3 runs 17 residues. V trimming: 0 bases; J trimming: 2 bases; junction bases outside the gene matches: 10. The CDR3 DNA reads as TGTGCCAGCAGCGTAGCTAGGGCTAGCGGCCTTCAAGAGACCCAGTACTTC. Its translation: CASSVARASGLQETQYF.

This rearrangement joins TRBV4-2 to TRBJ2-3; D is undetermined. CDR1 is LGHNA and CDR2 is YNFKEQ in the germline V gene. V was pared by 1 base and J by 4 bases, with 9 bases between. The CDR3 runs 14 residues. CDR3 in DNA: TGTGCCAGCAGCCAAGTGGTGGGCGCAGATACGCAGTATTTT. This codes for CASSQVVGADTQYF.

DNA for the CDR3: TGTGCCAGCAGCCAAAATCTTCGGAGTGGAAGTTGGCTGTTTTTT. It codes for CASSQNLRSGSWLFF. The chain carries TRBV14 and TRBJ2-2; D is uncertain. With 2 bases removed from V and 13 bases from J, the gap between germline ends came to 20 bases. The germline V gene encodes CDR1 SGHDN and CDR2 FVKESK. There are 15 residues in the CDR3.

The chain is built from TRBV27 and TRBJ1-6, with D tentatively TRBD1 (6 bases). CDR1 is MNHEY and CDR2 is SMNVEV in the germline V gene (reference sequence). There are 14 residues in the CDR3. V dropped 3 bases and J dropped 5 bases, with 8 bases sitting between them. CDR3 in DNA: TGTGCCAGCAGTTTTCCAGGGGATAATTCACCCCTCCACTTT. Translating it yields CASSFPGDNSPLHF.